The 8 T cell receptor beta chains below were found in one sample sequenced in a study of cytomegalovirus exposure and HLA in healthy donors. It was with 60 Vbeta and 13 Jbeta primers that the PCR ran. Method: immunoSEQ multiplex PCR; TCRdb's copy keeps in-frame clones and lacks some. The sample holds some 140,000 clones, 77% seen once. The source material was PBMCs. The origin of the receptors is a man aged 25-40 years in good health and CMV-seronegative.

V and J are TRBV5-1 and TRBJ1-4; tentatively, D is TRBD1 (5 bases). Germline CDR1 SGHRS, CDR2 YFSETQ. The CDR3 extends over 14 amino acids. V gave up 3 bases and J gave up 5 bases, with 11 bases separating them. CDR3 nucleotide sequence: TGCGCCAGCAGCTCTGCTCGACAGAATGAAAAACTGTTTTTT. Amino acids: CASSSARQNEKLFF.

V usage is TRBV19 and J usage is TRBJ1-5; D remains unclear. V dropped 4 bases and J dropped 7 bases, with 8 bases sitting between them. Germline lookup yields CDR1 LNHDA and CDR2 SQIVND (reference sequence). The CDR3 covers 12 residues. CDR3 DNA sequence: TGTGCCAGTAGTAAGTTCAGGCAGCCCCAGCATTTT. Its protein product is CASSKFRQPQHF.

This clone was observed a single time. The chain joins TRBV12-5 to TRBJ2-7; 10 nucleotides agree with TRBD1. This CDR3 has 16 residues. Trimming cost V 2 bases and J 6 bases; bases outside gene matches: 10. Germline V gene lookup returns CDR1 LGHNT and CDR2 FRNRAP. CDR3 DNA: TGTGCTAGTGGTTTGCCTCCGGGACAGGGGTTTGGCGAGCAGTACTTC. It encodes CASGLPPGQGFGEQYF.

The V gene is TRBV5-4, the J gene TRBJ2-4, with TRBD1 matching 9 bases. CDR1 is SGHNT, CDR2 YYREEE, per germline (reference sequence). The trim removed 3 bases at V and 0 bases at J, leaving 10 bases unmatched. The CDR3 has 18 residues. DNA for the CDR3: TGTGCCAGCAGCTCCATGGGGGGACAGGGAATAGCCAAAAACATTCAGTACTTC. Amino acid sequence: CASSSMGGQGIAKNIQYF.

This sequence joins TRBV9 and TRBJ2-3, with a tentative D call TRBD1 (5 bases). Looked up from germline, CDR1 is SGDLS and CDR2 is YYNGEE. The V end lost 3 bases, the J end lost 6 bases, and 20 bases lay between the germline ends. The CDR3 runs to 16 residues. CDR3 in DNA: TGTGCCAGCAGCGAGGAACAGGAAGGGCTCGGGGATACGCAGTATTTT. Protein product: CASSEEQEGLGDTQYF.

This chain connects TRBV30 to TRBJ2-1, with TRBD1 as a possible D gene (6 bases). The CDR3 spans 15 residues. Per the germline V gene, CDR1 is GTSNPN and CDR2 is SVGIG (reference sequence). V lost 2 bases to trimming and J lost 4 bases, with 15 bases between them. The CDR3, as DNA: TGTGCCTGGAGTAATAGAGGACAGTTATACAATGAGCAGTTCTTC. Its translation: CAWSNRGQLYNEQFF.

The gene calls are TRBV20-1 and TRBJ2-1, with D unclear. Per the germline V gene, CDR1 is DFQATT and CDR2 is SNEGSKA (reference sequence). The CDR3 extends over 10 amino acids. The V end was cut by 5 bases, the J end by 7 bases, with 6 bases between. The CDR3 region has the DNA TGCAGTGCTGAGGTGAATGAGCAGTTCTTC. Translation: CSAEVNEQFF.

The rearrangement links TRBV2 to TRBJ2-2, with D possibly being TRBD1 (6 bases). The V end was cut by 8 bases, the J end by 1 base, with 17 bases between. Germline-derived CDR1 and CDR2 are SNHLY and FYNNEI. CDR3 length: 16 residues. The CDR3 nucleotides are TGTGCCAGCTTGATACAGGGCCTTAGGAACACCGGGGAGCTGTTTTTT. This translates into CASLIQGLRNTGELFF. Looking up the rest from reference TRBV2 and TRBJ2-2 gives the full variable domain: EPEVTQTPSHQVTQMGQEVILRCVPISNHLYFYWYRQILGQKVEFLVSFYNNEISEKSEIFDDQFSVERPDGSNFTLKIRSTKLEDSAMYFCASLIQGLRNTGELFFGEGSRLTVL.